Sequencing of this T cell receptor beta chain was carried out in a study of T-cell reconstitution after alpha-beta-depleted transplantation in children. Study-wide results and caveats: Diversity and T-cell counts at one year after transplant derived mostly from new T cells. From surviving recipient T cells and thymic progenitors came the high day-60 TCRbeta diversity observed in some patients. It was reported that alpha-beta T cells came from several hundred expanded graft clones (about two months after transplant).

Germline V gene data show CDR1 as SGHRS and CDR2 as YFSETQ. V lost 8 bases and J lost 8, with 14 bases in between. This CDR3 has 12 amino acids. Construction of the TCRbeta library involved unique molecular identifiers. TCRdb fed the PCR reads into MiXCR, producing one record per CDR3 protein. This table has around 800,000 distinct CDR3 sequences, approximately 15% appearing once. Turning to this clonotype: Antigen: not known.

The receptor comes from a male patient aged 10 to 17 who had a stem cell transplant for acute lymphoblastic leukemia, so the T cells may come from the graft donor. Source: PBMCs, mostly from graft donor cells, taken 360 days after TCRalphabeta/CD19-depleted stem cell transplant. The chain couples TRBV5-1 to TRBJ2-1; a weak D match, TRBD2 (6 bases). For the CDR3, the DNA is TGCGCCAGTACGACCACGGGAGATGAGCAGTTCTTC. Protein sequence: CASTTTGDEQFF.